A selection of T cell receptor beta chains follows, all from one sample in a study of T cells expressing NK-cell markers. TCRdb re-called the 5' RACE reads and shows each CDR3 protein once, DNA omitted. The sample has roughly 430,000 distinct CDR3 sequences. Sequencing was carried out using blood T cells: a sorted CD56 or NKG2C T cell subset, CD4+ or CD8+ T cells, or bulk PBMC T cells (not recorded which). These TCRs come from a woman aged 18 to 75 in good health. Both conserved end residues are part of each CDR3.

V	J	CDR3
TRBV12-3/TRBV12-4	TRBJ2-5	CASSAGRSTQETQYF
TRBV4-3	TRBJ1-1	CASSRGTGANTEAFF
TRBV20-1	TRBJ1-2	CSARRDNLYGYTF
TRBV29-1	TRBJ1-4	CSILTAGEKLFF
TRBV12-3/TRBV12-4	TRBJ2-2	CASSRTSGGRGGELFF
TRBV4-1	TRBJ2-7	CASSQGLRDTTGYEQYF
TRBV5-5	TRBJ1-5	CASSLWQGRGQPQHF
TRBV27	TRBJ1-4	CASSFILPGQINEKLFF
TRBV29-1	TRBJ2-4	CSAGGLGFAAIQYF
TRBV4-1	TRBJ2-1	CASSQESGGPNNEQFF
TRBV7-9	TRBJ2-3	CASSPPFGVTDTQYF
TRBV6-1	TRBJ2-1	CASSASWLAGTDEQFF
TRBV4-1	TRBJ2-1	CASTQGTSNRYNEQFF
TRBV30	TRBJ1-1	CAWKTQGGARAFF
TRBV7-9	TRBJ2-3	CASSPASGGAMNTQYF
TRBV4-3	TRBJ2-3	CASSQAQGGGDTQYF
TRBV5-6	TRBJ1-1	CASTYTGDTEAFF
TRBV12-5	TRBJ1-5	CASGLVGGEGSQPQHF